These T cell receptor beta chains were read from a single sample in a study of blood T cell repertoires in COVID-19. Sequencing was performed with immunoSEQ multiplex PCR; in TCRdb, only in-frame clones are kept and a portion is missing. Of some 200,000 clones in the sample, 75% to 85% were seen once. Sequenced sample: peripheral blood. The origin of the receptors is a woman between 65 and 79 years old with COVID-19, enrolled during active disease. Both conserved end residues are part of each CDR3. D genes are given only for firm matches. The size of a clone is reported for some rows only, either as once, few or many, or as a class for expanded clones.

size: few
D: TRBD1
V: TRBV19
J: TRBJ2-7
CDR3: CASSIRGQAYEQYF
DNA: TGTGCCAGTAGTATCCGGGGACAGGCCTACGAGCAGTACTTC

size: .
D: TRBD1
V: TRBV5-8
J: TRBJ1-1
CDR3: CASSLQGARVNTEAFF
DNA: TGTGCCAGCAGCTTGCAGGGGGCAAGGGTGAACACTGAAGCTTTCTTT

size: .
D: .
V: TRBV10-3
J: TRBJ2-3
CDR3: CAISEDSTDTQYF
DNA: TGTGCCATCAGTGAAGACTCCACAGATACGCAGTATTTT

size: few
D: .
V: TRBV6-5
J: TRBJ2-7
CDR3: CASSYSGQTYEQYF
DNA: TGTGCCAGCAGTTACTCGGGGCAGACGTACGAGCAGTACTTC

size: .
D: .
V: TRBV19
J: TRBJ1-1
CDR3: CASSLDSQGTEAFF
DNA: TGTGCCAGTAGTCTCGACAGCCAGGGGACTGAAGCTTTCTTT

size: .
D: .
V: TRBV4-3
J: TRBJ1-5
CDR3: CASSQDFLSASGPQHF
DNA: TGCGCCAGCAGCCAAGATTTCCTAAGTGCTAGCGGGCCCCAGCATTTT

size: .
D: .
V: TRBV7-3
J: TRBJ2-1
CDR3: CASSLRPALDEQFF
DNA: TGTGCCAGCAGCTTAAGACCAGCGTTGGATGAGCAGTTCTTC

size: .
D: .
V: TRBV19
J: TRBJ2-6
CDR3: CASRTQKVVGANVLTF
DNA: TGTGCCAGTAGGACACAAAAGGTTGTGGGGGCCAACGTCCTGACTTTC

size: .
D: .
V: TRBV29-1
J: TRBJ1-2
CDR3: CSVEDPGEYGYTF
DNA: TGCAGCGTTGAAGATCCAGGGGAGTATGGCTACACCTTC

size: .
D: .
V: TRBV27
J: TRBJ1-1
CDR3: CASSQFVSTEAFF
DNA: TGTGCCAGCAGTCAATTCGTTAGCACTGAAGCTTTCTTT

size: .
D: .
V: TRBV15
J: TRBJ2-7
CDR3: CATSRGVAGYEQYF
DNA: TGTGCCACCAGCAGAGGGGTCGCGGGCTACGAGCAGTACTTC

size: .
D: .
V: TRBV3-1/TRBV3-2
J: TRBJ1-5
CDR3: CASSQSGQPQHF
DNA: TGTGCCAGCAGCCAAAGCGGTCAGCCCCAGCATTTT

size: .
D: .
V: TRBV12-3/TRBV12-4
J: TRBJ2-2
CDR3: CASSLDTYGELFF
DNA: TGTGCCAGCAGTTTGGACACGTATGGGGAGCTGTTTTTT

size: once
D: .
V: TRBV9
J: TRBJ2-5
CDR3: CASSSRSKETQYF
DNA: TGTGCCAGCAGCTCACGGTCCAAAGAGACCCAGTACTTC

size: once
D: TRBD1
V: TRBV9
J: TRBJ1-4
CDR3: CASSGLQGGEKLFF
DNA: TGTGCCAGCAGCGGATTACAGGGGGGTGAAAAACTGTTTTTT

size: .
D: TRBD1
V: TRBV6-5
J: TRBJ1-1
CDR3: CASGRTGYTEAFF
DNA: TGTGCCAGCGGGAGGACAGGGTACACTGAAGCTTTCTTT

size: .
D: TRBD2
V: TRBV3-1/TRBV3-2
J: TRBJ2-3
CDR3: CASSPSGGTDTQYF
DNA: TGTGCCAGCAGCCCAAGCGGGGGCACAGATACGCAGTATTTT

size: .
D: TRBD2
V: TRBV27
J: TRBJ2-5
CDR3: CASSLSSASGGRQTQYF
DNA: TGTGCCAGCAGTTTATCGTCGGCTAGCGGGGGCCGTCAGACCCAGTACTTC